The rows below give T cell receptor beta chains drawn from one sample of a study of cytomegalovirus exposure and HLA in healthy donors. Only in-frame clones appear in the TCRdb table, and some are missing; sequencing was by immunoSEQ multiplex PCR. This sample has about 160,000 clones; 80% to 90% occur once, and the top ten carry around 13%. Material for sequencing was PBMCs. The receptor source for this set is a woman between 50 and 59 years old in good health and CMV-seronegative. The CDR3 runs from the conserved cysteine through the conserved F or W.

j_call v_call cdr3_aa
TRBJ1-2 TRBV27 CASSKGQGVDGYTF
TRBJ1-2 TRBV15 CATSRDRAGNYGYTF
TRBJ1-2 TRBV28 CASSFSNGAWGYTF
TRBJ2-7 TRBV13 CASSLNSYEQYF
TRBJ1-4 TRBV9 CASSAPGQGNEKLFF
TRBJ2-7 TRBV27 CASSSPGQGSYEQYF
TRBJ2-1 TRBV4-1 CASSQEAGYRNEQFF
TRBJ1-2 TRBV6-5 CASSAGVYGYTF
TRBJ1-1 TRBV30 CAWSKGIVNTEAFF
TRBJ1-1 TRBV11-2 CASSVRQGTTEAFF
TRBJ1-5 TRBV19 CASSMTLGTGGGQPQHF
TRBJ1-2 TRBV29-1 CSVAGPDRFYGYTF
TRBJ2-7 TRBV7-9 CASSLMISYEQYF
TRBJ2-7 TRBV13 CASSLSGRGAYEQYF
TRBJ1-4 TRBV6-6 CASRAQGNEKLFF
TRBJ2-2 TRBV10-2 CASSPSGINTGELFF
TRBJ2-3 TRBV5-4 CASSLELAGPRTDTQYF
TRBJ2-1 TRBV5-1 CASSLGSGQIYNEQFF
TRBJ2-7 TRBV5-4 CASSLGRTGGPREQYF
TRBJ1-1 TRBV7-8 CASSLRGQGGMNTEAFF
TRBJ1-1 TRBV6-6 CASSPRGQKEAFF
TRBJ2-3 TRBV2 CASIGTGIPDTQYF
TRBJ2-7 TRBV7-2 CASSASGYEQYF
TRBJ2-1 TRBV7-6 CASSLGTSLSSYNEQFF
TRBJ2-5 TRBV7-2 CASSPLTSGRGETQYF
TRBJ2-3 TRBV7-2 CASSPAAGLGVGGTQYF
TRBJ1-2 TRBV30 CAWSTGGVDYTF
TRBJ2-7 TRBV27 CASQSLSSYEQYF
TRBJ1-5 TRBV28 CASFFYEEKGNQPQHF
TRBJ1-1 TRBV29-1 CSVGLRGLNTEAFF
TRBJ2-7 TRBV19 CASSNTREGHDEQYF
TRBJ1-1 TRBV10-1 CASSGGPQGNPFF
TRBJ2-5 TRBV5-5 CASSVQPQGATETQYF
TRBJ2-3 TRBV7-9 CASSLGGVVADTQYF
TRBJ1-5 TRBV9 CASSVDGYSNQPQHF
TRBJ2-1 TRBV9 CASGHSGGTRADEQFF
TRBJ1-5 TRBV21-1 CASSKDGALSNQPQHF
TRBJ1-1 TRBV19 CASSKGQVNTEAFF
TRBJ2-6 TRBV25-1 CASSEYGDTSGANVLTF